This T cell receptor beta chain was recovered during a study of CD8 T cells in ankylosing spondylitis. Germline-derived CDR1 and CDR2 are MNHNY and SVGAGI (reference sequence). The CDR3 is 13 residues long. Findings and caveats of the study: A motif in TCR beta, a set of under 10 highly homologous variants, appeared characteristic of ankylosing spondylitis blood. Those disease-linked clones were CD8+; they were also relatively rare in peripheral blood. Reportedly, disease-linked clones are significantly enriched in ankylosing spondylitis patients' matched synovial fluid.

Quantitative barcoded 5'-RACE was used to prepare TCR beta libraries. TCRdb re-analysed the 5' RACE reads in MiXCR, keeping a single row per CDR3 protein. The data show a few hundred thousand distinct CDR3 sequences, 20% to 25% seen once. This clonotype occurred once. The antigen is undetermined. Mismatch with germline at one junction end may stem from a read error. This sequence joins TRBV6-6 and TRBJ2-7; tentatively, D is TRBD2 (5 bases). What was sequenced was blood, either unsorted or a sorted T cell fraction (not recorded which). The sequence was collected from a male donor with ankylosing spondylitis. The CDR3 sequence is CASSQDSSYERYF. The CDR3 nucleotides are TGTGCCAGCAGCCAGGACTCATCCTACGAGCGGTACTTC.